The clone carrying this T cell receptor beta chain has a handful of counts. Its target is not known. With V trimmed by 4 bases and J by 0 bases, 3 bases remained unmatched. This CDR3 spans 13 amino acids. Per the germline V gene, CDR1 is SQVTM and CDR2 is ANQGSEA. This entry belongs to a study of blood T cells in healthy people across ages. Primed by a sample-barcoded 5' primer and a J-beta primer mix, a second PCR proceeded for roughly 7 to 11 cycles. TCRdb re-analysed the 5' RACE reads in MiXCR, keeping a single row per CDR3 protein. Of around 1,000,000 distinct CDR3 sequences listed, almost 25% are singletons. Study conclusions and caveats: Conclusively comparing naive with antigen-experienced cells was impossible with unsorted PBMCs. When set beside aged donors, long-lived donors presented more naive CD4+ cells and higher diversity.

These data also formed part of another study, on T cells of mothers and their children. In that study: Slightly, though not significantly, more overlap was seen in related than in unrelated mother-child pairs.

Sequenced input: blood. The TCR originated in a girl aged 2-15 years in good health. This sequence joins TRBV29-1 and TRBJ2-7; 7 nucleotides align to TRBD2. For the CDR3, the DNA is TGCAGCGTTGCAGCGGGGAGCTCCTACGAGCAGTACTTC. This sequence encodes CSVAAGSSYEQYF.